This TCR beta chain was captured by sequencing in a study of shared clonotypes between healthy human individuals. Findings of the study overall: In general, naive subsets displayed greater estimated richness than memory subsets did.

Deep was the level used in running the assay. Repertoires were generated with immunoSEQ multiplex PCR, while TCRdb's copy carries only in-frame clones and drops some. The sample shows hundreds of thousands of clones, around 67% of them seen only once. Into CD45RA+ naive and CD45RA-negative memory subsets, the CD4+ cells were split. Points on this clone: The antigen is not known.

The CDR3 length is 16 residues. The germline CDR1 and CDR2 sequences are SGHRS and YFSETQ. V gave up 0 bases and J gave up 2 bases, with 11 bases separating them. V usage is TRBV5-1 and J usage is TRBJ2-2; D is unclear. This clonotype was sampled from a man aged 30-40 years in good health. Sample: memory CD4+ T cells sorted from blood. Subset given: CD45RA-negative fraction. The CDR3 reads CASSLALGLNTGELFF. CDR3 nucleotides: TGCGCCAGCAGCTTGGCCCTCGGCCTAAACACCGGGGAGCTGTTTTTT.